This TCR beta chain came from a study of human T cells and chemical hapten exposure. Whole-study findings and limits: No shift was seen in TCRs above 1 in 1000 frequency with DPC sensitization. Expanded TCR sets contained significantly more large CDR3 similarity clusters than controls.

Stated time point: patch test 1, 2 weeks after DPC sensitization. Described treatment: therapeutic diphenylcyclopropenone sensitization with weekly scalp DPC. The study enrolled 18 to 70-year-old alopecia patients suitable for DPC. As the library was built, unique molecular identifiers were attached to individual cDNA molecules. A single record per CDR3 protein comes from TCRdb applying MiXCR to the RACE reads. The data contain roughly 200,000 distinct CDR3 sequences, 20% to 25% of them singletons. This CDR3 has 15 residues. After removal of 5 bases from V and 6 bases from J, the junction contained 8 bases not matched to a gene. As regards this clonotype: Its antigen is not known.

This sequence joins TRBV12-3 or TRBV12-4 and TRBJ2-1; 9 bases align to TRBD2. This clonotype was obtained from a woman aged 45-65 years with alopecia areata. Some clones in this sample may be carry-over from other donors' samples. The sequences come from whole blood, collected in connection with sensitization to the hapten diphenylcyclopropenone (DPC). The CDR3 reads CASSPLGGRANEQFF. The DNA of the CDR3 is TGTGCCAGCAGTCCCCTTGGCGGGAGGGCCAATGAGCAGTTCTTC.